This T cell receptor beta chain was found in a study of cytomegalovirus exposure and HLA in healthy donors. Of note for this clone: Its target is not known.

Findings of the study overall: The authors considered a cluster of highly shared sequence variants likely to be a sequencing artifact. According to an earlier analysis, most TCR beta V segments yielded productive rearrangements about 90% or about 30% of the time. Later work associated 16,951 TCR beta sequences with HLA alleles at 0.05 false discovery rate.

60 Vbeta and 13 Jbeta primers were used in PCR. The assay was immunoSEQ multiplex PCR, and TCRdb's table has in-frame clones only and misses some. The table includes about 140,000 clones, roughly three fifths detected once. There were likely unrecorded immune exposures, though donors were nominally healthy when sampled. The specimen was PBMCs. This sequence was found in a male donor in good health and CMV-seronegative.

The DNA of the CDR3 is TGTGCCAGCAGCTCCCGGACAGCCCGCTCTGGAAACACCATATATTTT. Translation gives CASSSRTARSGNTIYF. The gene calls are TRBV7-9 and TRBJ1-3, with D tentatively TRBD1 (6 bases). The V gene lost 4 bases and the J gene lost 0 bases, with 13 bases spanning the gap. CDR3 size: 16 residues. Per germline, CDR1 SEHNR and CDR2 FQNEAQ (reference sequence).